This T cell receptor beta chain was captured in a study of T cell responses to AZD1222 COVID-19 vaccine. Study-wide points: Of spike-specific TCRs, nearly half reportedly target regions left unmutated in variants.

Produced via immunoSEQ multiplex PCR; TCRdb's table is partial and in-frame only. The sample lists roughly 270,000 clones, 90% to 95% occurring once. The CDR3 length is 14 residues. V lost 2 bases to trimming and J lost 0 bases, with 7 bases between them. CDR1 SGHDT and CDR2 YYEEEE come from the germline V gene. On this clone: Its antigen is undetermined.

The sample here was peripheral blood, taken 28 days after the second AZD1222 dose. The rearrangement uses TRBV5-6 and TRBJ2-3, with D tentatively TRBD1 (6 bases). This TCR derives from an adult who received the AZD1222 COVID-19 vaccine. CDR3: CASSLGGSTDTQYF. The CDR3, as DNA: TGTGCCAGCAGCTTAGGGGGTAGCACAGATACGCAGTATTTT.